This TCR beta chain is drawn from a study of shared clonotypes between healthy human individuals (dated by TCRdb to the early 2020s). About the study as a whole: The cohort comprised a couple of women and three men aged 18 to 49 years. To increase sequencing depth and limit assay-specific biases, different laboratories used diverse techniques to prepare libraries and sequence TCR repertoires. Per donor, three plates each were used for CD4 naive and CD4 memory, two for CD8 naive, and one for CD8 memory. Each donor's leukapheresis produced roughly between roughly 0.9 and 8.9 billion PBMCs. To estimate repertoire size and how much clonotypes are shared between individuals, the study performed deep sequencing of blood TCR repertoires from about five healthy adults. Study-wide findings and limitations: Because the study included a small number of donors, the genetic and exposure-history diversity represented was limited. Sampling was limited to blood, and TCR repertoires in tissue likely differ from TCR repertoires in blood. Pairwise subsampling led to the expectation that sequencing depth would affect the degree of clonotype sharing among donors. Clonotypes shared by all four sorted-subset donors showed higher generation probabilities than non-shared clonotypes. Across a handful of donors, around 5% of naive CD4, 3% to 3.5% of naive CD8, roughly 2.3% of memory CD4, and 0.3% to 0.45% of memory CD8 clonotypes were shared. Rarefaction of sorted-subset datasets indicated incomplete sequencing despite the large sequencing depth. Naive subsets generally had larger estimated clonotype richness than memory subsets.

As regards this clone: There is no known antigen for this receptor. No base-level quality is on record; no much larger clone is a single base apart.

CD8 naive samples were obtained by positive selection for CCR7 among CD45RO-negative cells, yielding a CD45RA+CCR7+ population from which TemRA cells were excluded. Healthy HIV-negative adults with no recently reported acute infections or vaccinations were included as donors. Only Caucasian adults living in Nashville, Tennessee, USA were represented among the donors. Blood was obtained by leukapheresis, after which PBMCs were separated by Ficoll-Histopaque density gradient centrifugation and cryopreserved in liquid nitrogen vapor phase. Analytical flow cytometry was used to check the purity and quantity of each magnetically sorted T cell population. From each sorted fraction, genomic DNA was isolated and quantified by UV absorbance on a Nanodrop 2000c. TCR CDR3 regions were amplified from genomic DNA by multiplex PCR using the deep immunoSEQ assay. Extracted genomic DNA from each cell subset was distributed evenly across all wells of several immunoSEQ 96-well plates, and each plate was treated as a replicate. For sorted subsets, approximately 200 ng of genomic DNA, equivalent to roughly 33,000 T cell genomes, went into each replicate PCR. Purified libraries were quantified with a Qubit 3.0 fluorometer, sized on a Bioanalyzer 2100, and re-quantified with the KAPA Library Quantification kit. Each immunoSEQ 96-well plate was sequenced on its own single-read 150-cycle Illumina NextSeq 550 flow cell. From the authors' description of their analysis: Because only junctional sequences without quality scores were contained in the immunoSEQ output, filtering matching that applied to full-length reads could not be performed. To assign V/J genes and CDR3, sequences were annotated using PyIR, a Python wrapper for IgBLAST v1.9, with IMGT germline references. Any read was removed if the V/J assignment was weak (E-value above 1e-6), the CDR3 was missing, or the read contained stop codons, out-of-frame junctions, or ambiguous translated residues. V3J clonotypes were defined by identical inferred V gene, J gene, and CDR3 amino acid sequence. To compute the percentage overlap between repertoires, the number of shared unique clonotypes was divided by the size of the smaller repertoire. Three approaches were used to assess repertoire richness: RTK rarefaction, the Chao1 estimator, and Recon v2.1 estimates of unobserved clonotypes. OLGA was used to compute generation probabilities for all TCRbeta clonotypes that the gDNA method yielded from a few donors. What TCRdb holds here is the immuneACCESS table cut down to in-frame rearrangements. Part of the clones is not present; checked against another copy, under half of the missing clones reflect an unresolved V gene, and the others are unexplained. V, J and clone size are those of that table, while D and trimming were read from the DNA. Here the sample has around 560,000 clones; around 95% occur a single time. The ten largest clones represent approximately 0.12% of the sample.

For CDR1 and CDR2, the germline V gene (reference sequence) lists MNHNY and SVGAGI. V ends up 6 bases short and J 3 bases short, with an unmatched junction base count of 8. From cysteine to phenylalanine, the CDR3 is 16 amino acids long. Only CDR3 DNA remains: 48 bases, in frame from the first base. The sample consisted of naive CD8+ T cells sorted from blood. Sample cell subset or site, as interpreted from the label and publication: CD45RA+CCR7+. Recombination linked TRBV6-6 to TRBJ2-3; TRBD2 agrees with 11 junctional bases. This TCR came from a woman under 40 in good health. The base sequence is TGTGCCAGCAGGTCAACTAGCGGGAGTATGACAGATACGCAGTATTTT. Its product reads: CASRSTSGSMTDTQYF.